A selection of T cell receptor beta chains follows, all from one sample in a study of blood T cell repertoires in COVID-19. Sequencing was performed with immunoSEQ multiplex PCR; in TCRdb, only in-frame clones are kept and a portion is missing. The data show under 55,000 clones, with more than 75% seen just once and around 20% held by the top ten. The sample was peripheral blood. These receptors were taken from a man in his 70s with acute or convalescent COVID-19. CDR3s include the opening cysteine and the closing phenylalanine or tryptophan. A D gene is named only where the DNA matches it firmly. The size entry is marked missing in some rows and otherwise reads once, few, many or a size class.

>TRBD2|TRBV19|TRBJ2-5|-
TGTGCCAGTAGTATAGATGGAAGGAGCGGGATCCAAGAGACCCAGTACTTC
CASSIDGRSGIQETQYF
>TRBD1|TRBV7-9|TRBJ1-2|-
TGTGCCAGCAGCTTAAACAGGGGGGACTATGGCTACACCTTC
CASSLNRGDYGYTF
>-|TRBV5-1|TRBJ2-7|few
TGCGCCAGCAGCTTGCCCCGACTATCAACTACAGTGACCACAGGGTACTACGAGCAGTACTTC
CASSLPRLSTTVTTGYYEQYF
>TRBD1|TRBV28|TRBJ1-2|-
TGTGCCAGCAGTACACAGGGGGCATGGTATGGCTACACCTTC
CASSTQGAWYGYTF
>TRBD2|TRBV6-1|TRBJ2-7|once
TGTGCCAGCTCGGGACTAGGGTCCTCCTACGAGCAGTACTTC
CASSGLGSSYEQYF
>TRBD1|TRBV7-8|TRBJ2-7|-
TGTGCCAGCAGCATCGCCTCCGGGACAGGGGGGTACTACGAGCAGTACTTC
CASSIASGTGGYYEQYF
>-|TRBV27|TRBJ1-1|-
TGTGCCAGCAGTTTATCATTAGCCGGTGCTGAAGCTTTCTTT
CASSLSLAGAEAFF
>TRBD1|TRBV28|TRBJ1-6|-
TGTGCCAGCAGTTGGGGGAGCAGGGGGCGGAATTCACCCCTCCACTTT
CASSWGSRGRNSPLHF
>-|TRBV11-2|TRBJ1-1|few
TGTGCCAGCAGCTTAAGCGGAACTGAAGCTTTCTTT
CASSLSGTEAFF
>-|TRBV28|TRBJ1-1|-
TGTGCCAGCAAGCTTAGTATGAACACTGAAGCTTTCTTT
CASKLSMNTEAFF
>-|TRBV5-6|TRBJ2-7|-
TGTGCCAGCAGCTTGGGGCAGGTCTACGAGCAGTACTTC
CASSLGQVYEQYF
>-|TRBV19|TRBJ1-2|few
TGTGCCAGTTGGTCCCGGGCCTCTGGACAAGGCTACACCTTC
CASWSRASGQGYTF
>-|TRBV29-1|TRBJ2-5|few
TGCAGCGTTGAAGGGACAGGTGGGGGGGAGACCCAGTACTTC
CSVEGTGGGETQYF
>-|TRBV9|TRBJ1-3|-
TGTGCCAGCAGCGTAGGGGGGGTTACAGGAAACACCATATATTTT
CASSVGGVTGNTIYF
>-|TRBV5-5|TRBJ1-1|-
TGTGCCAGCAGCTTGCAGGGGACTGAAGCTTTCTTT
CASSLQGTEAFF
>-|TRBV19|TRBJ2-3|-
TGTGCCAGTAGTATATCAGGACTCCCGACAGATACGCAGTATTTT
CASSISGLPTDTQYF
>TRBD1|TRBV6-1|TRBJ1-1|-
TGTGCCAGCAGTGAAACAGGGGCCACCGGAGCTTTCTTT
CASSETGATGAFF
>TRBD2|TRBV11-1|TRBJ2-5|-
TGTGCCAGCAGCTCCCGGACTAGCTCAGAGACCCAGTACTTC
CASSSRTSSETQYF
>-|TRBV3-1/TRBV3-2|TRBJ2-7|few
TGTGCCAGCAGCCAAGGACATGCCTACGAGCAGTACTTC
CASSQGHAYEQYF
>-|TRBV19|TRBJ1-1|medium-sized
TGTGCCAGTAGTATTGGAGGGCCTGAAGCTTTCTTT
CASSIGGPEAFF
>-|TRBV11-2|TRBJ2-3|-
TGTGCCAGCAGCCGAATTACAGGGTTCACAGATACGCAGTATTTT
CASSRITGFTDTQYF
>-|TRBV25-1|TRBJ2-1|-
TGTGCCAGCAGTTTGGCACACAATGAGCAGTTCTTC
CASSLAHNEQFF
>-|TRBV3-1/TRBV3-2|TRBJ2-7|few
TGTGCCAGCAGCACCAACGGAGGAAGCGAGCAGTACTTC
CASSTNGGSEQYF
>TRBD1|TRBV10-3|TRBJ2-2|-
TGTGCCATCAGTGACGACAGGGGGTTGAACACCGGGGAGCTGTTTTTT
CAISDDRGLNTGELFF
>-|TRBV3-1/TRBV3-2|TRBJ2-7|-
TGTGCCAGCAGCTCACGTCCCGGGGGAAACGAGCAGTACTTC
CASSSRPGGNEQYF
>-|TRBV18|TRBJ1-1|-
TGTGCCAGCTCACCAGGGCTTGGGGAGGCGAACACTGAAGCTTTCTTT
CASSPGLGEANTEAFF
>TRBD1|TRBV29-1|TRBJ1-4|-
TGCAGCGCCGGACAGGACTTTGAAAAACTGTTTTTT
CSAGQDFEKLFF
>TRBD1|TRBV10-3|TRBJ1-5|-
TGTGCCATCAGGGCAGGACAGGGGAGCAATCAGCCCCAGCATTTT
CAIRAGQGSNQPQHF